This TCR beta chain comes out of a study of spatial heterogeneity in lung cancer (dated by TCRdb to about 2019). About the study as a whole: Donors were around 69 patients with early-stage, untreated non-small cell lung cancer from the lung TRACERx cohort. Follow-up PBMC samples were sequenced whenever available, and the median time to follow-up was roughly 2 years after resection. Beta-chain transcripts were consistently detected in greater numbers than alpha-chain transcripts, which likely reflects a higher abundance of beta-chain transcripts. In the raw uncorrected reads, each unique combination of TCR and UMI appeared on average more than ten times. In non-small cell lung cancer, the study made a quantitative comparison of TCR alpha and beta repertoires among multiple tumor regions, matched nontumor lung and blood. Nonsynonymous mutation counts, determined by whole-exome sequencing of tumor tissue, were related to features of the TCR repertoire. At surgery, 200 to 250 tumor regions, 64 matched nontumor lung samples and 56 PBMC samples were TCR-sequenced for both alpha and beta chains.

V sheds 4 bases and J sheds 5 bases, leaving 15 bases between their ends. According to the germline V gene, CDR1 reads SGHDT and CDR2 reads YYEEEE. CDR3 length: 14 amino acids, cysteine to phenylalanine. The only DNA kept is the CDR3, 42 bases in frame from the first base. The intended sense of this specimen's time point label: blood at routine non-recurrence follow-up after resection. TCR sequencing used whole RNA extracted from tumor and nontumor lung tissue, or from cryopreserved PBMC samples, without cell sorting. Patients were selected for TCR sequencing only if sufficient RNA was available from at least two tumor regions. The library came from 5' RACE. Instrument on record: NextSeq 500. The TCR library protocol attached a unique molecular identifier to each TCR cDNA molecule to allow correction of PCR and sequencing errors. Per the original workflow: Decombinator tools were used for TCR identification, UMI-based error correction and CDR3 extraction. Expanded TCRs were defined as those above a frequency of 2 per 1,000, corresponding to the top 1% of the tumor frequency distribution. Each repertoire was subsampled 100 times to 5,000 TCRs, after which Renyi diversity was computed with the R vegan package. CDR3 similarity networks were built from amino acid triplet string-kernel similarity, with CDR3s being connected when pairwise similarity was above 0.82. The raw public data were reprocessed by TCRdb itself: fastp quality trimming at Q25, MiXCR clonotype calling, in-frame beta chains only. A single entry per CDR3 protein holds the most common genes and DNA from its merged rows. For this entry, the V and J calls and clone size follow TCRdb and not the study's own pipeline. This sample comprises about 87,000 distinct CDR3 sequences, just under 20% of them detected only once. The top ten clones comprise about a fifth of the sample.

The paper as a whole reports these results and caveats: Only 13 to 15 patients were included in the comparisons of baseline and follow-up blood repertoires. Ubiquitous expanded tumor TCRs were found in blood more often at tumor resection than at routine follow-up. Additional single-cell paired TCR alpha and beta sequencing was considered necessary to confirm, at a functional level, the hypothesis that regional TCRs recognize regional mutations.

As for this clonotype: Its antigen specificity is not known. The record has no base qualities; no much larger clone is one base away.

The source was PBMCs, collected at follow-up. In this chain, TRBV5-6 is recombined with TRBJ1-1, and perhaps TRBD1 as D gene, on 6 matching bases. The sequence was obtained from a male donor with early-stage non-small cell lung cancer. Here is the DNA: TGTGCCAGCAGCCCCCTGGGGGCGCGAACTGAAGCTTTCTTT. The resulting protein is CASSPLGARTEAFF. With all but the CDR3 taken from the reference TRBV5-6 and TRBJ1-1 genes, the full variable domain is: DAGVTQSPTHLIKTRGQQVTLRCSPKSGHDTVSWYQQALGQGPQFIFQYYEEEERQRGNFPDRFSGHQFPNYSSELNVNALLLGDSALYLCASSPLGARTEAFFGQGTRLTVV.